This TCR beta chain comes out of a study of blood T cell repertoires in COVID-19. CDR3 length: 11 residues. The V and J ends lost 6 bases and 11 bases respectively, with 16 bases between them. CDR1 and CDR2 (germline): DFQATT, SNEGSKA (reference sequence). Generated by immunoSEQ multiplex PCR, the TCRdb table keeps only in-frame clones and is missing some. The profile shows approximately 89,000 clones, roughly 96% of them singletons. This clonotype was obtained from a human donor with active COVID-19. The donor label of this sample is uncertain. Sequencing was carried out using peripheral blood. The genes are TRBV20-1 and TRBJ2-5; weak D call: TRBD1 (6 bases). CDR3 amino acids: CSATAQGIQYF. As DNA, the CDR3 is TGCAGTGCAACGGCCCAGGGGATACAGTACTTC.